These 11 T cell receptor beta chains originate from one sample sequenced in a study of OX40 agonist ivuxolimab in advanced cancers. Sequencing used immunoSEQ multiplex PCR; TCRdb keeps in-frame clones, though not all of them. The data contain tens of thousands of clones, approximately 89% of them singletons. Sequences were derived from CD4+ or CD8+ T cells sorted from blood, sampled in a trial of the OX40 agonist ivuxolimab. Receptor source: an adult with an advanced solid tumor such as melanoma, head and neck, liver or kidney cancer.

V and J are TRBV28 and TRBJ2-3; D gene ambiguous. Germline CDR1 is MDHEN and CDR2 is SYDVKM. V lost 3 bases and J lost 2, with 3 bases in between. The CDR3 runs 12 residues. The CDR3 sequence is CASSLPTDTQYF. The CDR3 nucleotides read TGTGCCAGCAGTTTGCCCACAGATACGCAGTATTTT.

The chain carries TRBV11-2 and TRBJ2-7, with no clear D. Trimming pared 0 bases from V and 4 bases from J, leaving 7 bases between. From germline, CDR1 is SGHAT and CDR2 FQNNGV. The CDR3 loop spans 13 amino acids. In nucleotides, the CDR3 is TGTGCCAGCAGCTTAGATCCGTCATACGAGCAGTACTTC. This encodes CASSLDPSYEQYF.

This clone came up a few times. The chain joins TRBV4-1 to TRBJ2-7; no reliable D call. This CDR3 has 13 residues. Germline V CDR1 and CDR2: MGHRA, YSYEKL. Between the trimmed V and J ends, which lost 1 base and 2 bases, there was a span of 6 bases. The CDR3, as DNA: TGCGCCAGCAGCCAAGTACGGGCCTACGAGCAGTACTTC. It codes for CASSQVRAYEQYF.

The chain links TRBV5-1 to TRBJ2-2; TRBD2 matches at 8 bases. The CDR3 has 15 residues. V shed 8 bases and J 1 base; nucleotides not matched to a gene: 7. Germline values: CDR1 SGHRS, CDR2 YFSETQ. This CDR3 reads CASNDLAGNTGELFF. As DNA, the CDR3 is TGCGCCAGTAACGACCTAGCGGGGAACACCGGGGAGCTGTTTTTT.

V and J are TRBV11-3 and TRBJ2-5; weak D call: TRBD2 (5 bases). Per germline, CDR1 SGHNT and CDR2 YENEEA. V lost 2 bases and J lost 1, with 5 bases in between. The CDR3 is 13 residues long. CDR3 in DNA: TGTGCCAGCAGCTTACGGGGCCAAGAGACCCAGTACTTC. Translated: CASSLRGQETQYF.

The chain uses TRBV4-2 and TRBJ2-7; 9 bases line up with TRBD2. The CDR3 is made up of 15 amino acids. Germline trimming cut 1 base from V and 3 bases from J; bases unmatched to any gene: 4. Germline loops: CDR1 LGHNA, CDR2 YNFKEQ. This CDR3 reads CASSQGKTSGYEQYF. CDR3 nucleotides: TGTGCCAGCAGCCAAGGGAAGACTAGCGGCTACGAGCAGTACTTC.

The chain combines TRBV9 with TRBJ2-2; a weak D match, TRBD1 (6 bases). V lost 2 bases and J lost 2, with 16 bases in between. Germline CDR1 and CDR2: SGDLS and YYNGEE. The CDR3 totals 17 residues. The chain's CDR3 is CASSVTGSLSNTGELFF. The CDR3 coding sequence is TGTGCCAGCAGCGTGACAGGCAGTTTGAGTAACACCGGGGAGCTGTTTTTT.

J is TRBJ1-5 and V is TRBV19; possible D gene TRBD1, 5 bases. The CDR3 is made up of 16 amino acids. Germline assignment: CDR1 LNHDA and CDR2 SQIVND (reference sequence). Trimming shortened V by 3 bases and J by 1 base, and 13 bases separated the two germline ends. The CDR3 DNA is TGTGCCAGTAGTATCCGGGACCCTAAAAGCAATCAGCCCCAGCATTTT. Encoded protein: CASSIRDPKSNQPQHF.

V gene TRBV7-9 combines with J gene TRBJ2-1; 9 nucleotides align to TRBD1. The CDR3 is 17 amino acids. The V segment lost 5 bases and the J segment 6 bases; nucleotides outside the gene matches: 14. Germline loops: CDR1 SEHNR, CDR2 FQNEAQ (reference sequence). This CDR3 reads CASSGRDRAFPSNEQFF. DNA of the CDR3: TGTGCCAGCAGCGGCAGGGACAGGGCCTTTCCGAGCAATGAGCAGTTCTTC.

V usage is TRBV28 and J usage is TRBJ1-4; D call uncertain. The V gene's germline CDR1 is MDHEN and CDR2 SYDVKM. The CDR3 extends over 14 amino acids. V lost 4 bases and J 8 bases, leaving 14 bases between the germline ends. In nucleotides, the CDR3 is TGTGCCAGCAGTTCTCCGCGGTCGTTGGAAAAACTGTTTTTT. Encoded protein: CASSSPRSLEKLFF. The variable domain in full, completed from reference TRBV28 and TRBJ1-4, reads DVKVTQSSRYLVKRTGEKVFLECVQDMDHENMFWYRQDPGLGLRLIYFSYDVKMKEKGDIPEGYSVSREKKERFSLILESASTNQTSMYLCASSSPRSLEKLFFGSGTQLSVL.

V usage is TRBV13 and J usage is TRBJ1-4, with D perhaps matching TRBD1 (6 bases). V lost 0 bases and J 7 bases, leaving 6 bases between the germline ends. Germline assignment: CDR1 PRHDT and CDR2 FYEKMQ (reference sequence). The CDR3 is 13 amino acids. This CDR3 is CASSLGRGEKLFF. For the CDR3, the DNA is TGTGCCAGCAGCTTAGGCAGGGGTGAAAAACTGTTTTTT.